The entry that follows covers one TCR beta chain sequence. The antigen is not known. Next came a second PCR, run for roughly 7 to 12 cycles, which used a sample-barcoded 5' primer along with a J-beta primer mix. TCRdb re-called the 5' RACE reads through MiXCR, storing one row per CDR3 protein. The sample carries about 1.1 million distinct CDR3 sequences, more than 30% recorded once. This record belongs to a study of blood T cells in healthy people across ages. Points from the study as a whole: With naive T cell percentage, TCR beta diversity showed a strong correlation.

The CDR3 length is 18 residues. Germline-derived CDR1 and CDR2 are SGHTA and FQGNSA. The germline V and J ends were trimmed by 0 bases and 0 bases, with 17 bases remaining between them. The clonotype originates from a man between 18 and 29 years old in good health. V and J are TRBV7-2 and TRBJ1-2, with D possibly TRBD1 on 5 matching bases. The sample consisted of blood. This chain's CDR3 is CASSLAPTDRFTNYGYTF. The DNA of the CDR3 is TGTGCCAGCAGCTTAGCGCCGACAGACCGGTTCACTAACTATGGCTACACCTTC.